The 20 T cell receptor beta chains in this list originate from one sample, sequenced in a study of T cells in Graves' hyperthyroidism and ophthalmopathy. Amplification of TCR beta CDR3 regions was performed using RNA transcripts as template. A set of HTBI primers served as the primers for a first-round RT-PCR of the TCR CDR3. MiXCR, run by TCRdb on the multiplex PCR reads, gives a single entry per CDR3 protein. The table lists 460,000 or so distinct CDR3 sequences, over 13% of them singletons. The sequencing sample was made of blood. All receptors come from a woman between 18 and 29 years old with Graves' hyperthyroidism.

Ten or more counts support this clonotype. The rearrangement uses TRBV30 and TRBJ1-6; the D is unclear. The germline gives CDR1 GTSNPN, CDR2 SVGIG (reference sequence). The CDR3 length is 13 residues. Deletions cut 0 bases from V and 13 bases from J, with 13 bases between. The CDR3 sequence: CAWSVREASPLHF. The CDR3 coding sequence is TGTGCCTGGAGTGTACGGGAAGCGAGTCCCCTCCACTTT.

The V call is TRBV20-1, the J call TRBJ2-7; 9 nucleotides match TRBD2. Germline values: CDR1 DFQATT, CDR2 SNEGSKA (reference sequence). Trimming removed 3 bases from V and 1 base from J; junction bases left unmatched: 10. The CDR3 has 16 amino acids. CDR3 bases: TGCAGTGCTAGTGGTACTCGACTAGCGGAATCCTACGAGCAGTACTTC. Encoded protein: CSASGTRLAESYEQYF.

This clonotype was observed at least ten times. The chain has TRBV27 and TRBJ1-2, with D maybe TRBD1 (5 bases). The CDR3 loop spans 14 amino acids. The ends were cut back, 5 bases at V and 4 bases at J, with 14 bases in the middle. From germline, CDR1 is MNHEY and CDR2 SMNVEV (reference sequence). The CDR3 loop is CASSPFREFYGYTF. The CDR3 DNA reads as TGTGCCAGCAGTCCCTTCAGGGAATTCTATGGCTACACCTTC.

This clonotype was found a few times. CDR3 protein: CASSQGAGRNSPLHF. In nucleotides, the CDR3 is TGCGCCAGCAGCCAAGGGGCAGGGAGAAATTCACCCCTCCACTTT. The chain combines TRBV4-1 with TRBJ1-6; possibly TRBD1 for D (5 bases). Trimming removed 1 base at V and 7 bases at J, with 11 bases between. The CDR3 length is 15 residues. Germline V gene data show CDR1 as MGHRA and CDR2 as YSYEKL.

There are many counts of this clonotype. J is TRBJ2-5 and V is TRBV6-2 or TRBV6-3; a weak D match, TRBD2 (5 bases). There are 16 residues in the CDR3. CDR1 and CDR2 from the germline V gene are MNHEY and SVGEGT. The V end was cut by 6 bases, the J end by 1 base, with 18 bases between. CDR3 sequence (DNA): TGTGCCAGCAGCCTCGGAGGAGGCCTGGCCCAAGAGACCCAGTACTTC. Translated, it gives CASSLGGGLAQETQYF.

This clonotype was observed a handful of times. The chain uses TRBV7-9 and TRBJ2-7; D may correspond to TRBD1 or TRBD2 (6 bases each). CDR3 length equals 14 residues. V lost 4 bases to trimming and J lost 6 bases, with 16 bases between them. Per germline, CDR1 SEHNR and CDR2 FQNEAQ (reference sequence). CDR3 DNA sequence: TGTGCCAGCAGCTCGGATTTAGGAGGGGGCGAGCAGTACGTC. Amino acids: CASSSDLGGGEQYV.

This clonotype was detected many times. This chain joins TRBV9 and TRBJ1-1; D ambiguous. The germline gives CDR1 SGDLS, CDR2 YYNGEE. The ends were cut back, 4 bases at V and 5 bases at J, with 12 bases in the middle. This CDR3 region has 13 residues. The CDR3 DNA reads as TGTGCCAGCAGCTCCTCGGCGGGGACTGAAGCTTTCTTT. Translated: CASSSSAGTEAFF.

This clonotype was found a few times. CDR3 region: CSVTPGQGFYAFF. The CDR3 DNA is TGCAGCGTTACGCCGGGACAGGGGTTTTACGCTTTCTTT. The rearrangement links TRBV29-1 to TRBJ1-1, with 10 bases matching TRBD1. With V trimmed by 5 bases and J by 11 bases, 11 bases remained unmatched. Germline assignment: CDR1 SQVTM and CDR2 ANQGSEA. The CDR3 runs to 13 residues. The variable domain in full, with the rest retrieved from reference TRBV29-1 and TRBJ1-1, is SAVISQKPSRDICQRGTSLTIQCQVDSQVTMMFWYRQQPGQSLTLIATANQGSEATYESGFVIDKFPISRPNLTFSTLTVSNMSPEDSSIYLCSVTPGQGFYAFFGQGTRLTVV.

This clonotype has just a few counts. The chain joins TRBV10-3 to TRBJ2-2, with 7 bases fitting TRBD2. Per the germline V gene, CDR1 is ENHRY and CDR2 is SYGVKD. The CDR3 length is 13 residues. CDR3 nucleotide sequence: TGTGGCATGGGCGGGAGTAGCACCGGGGAGCTGTTTTTT. Translating gives CGMGGSSTGELFF.

This clonotype was seen at least ten times. The chain uses TRBV10-3 and TRBJ2-1; 14 bases map to TRBD2. The CDR3 loop spans 17 amino acids. CDR1 ENHRY and CDR2 SYGVKD come from the germline V gene. With V trimmed by 7 bases and J by 0 bases, 5 bases remained unmatched. The CDR3, as DNA: TGTGCCATCACGGGACTAGCGGGAGTGGGCTCCTACAATGAGCAGTTCTTC. Protein product: CAITGLAGVGSYNEQFF.

The genes are TRBV3-1 and TRBJ1-1, with D perhaps TRBD1 (6 bases). Trimming stripped 4 bases from V and 7 bases from J, with 13 bases between. Per germline, CDR1 LGHDT and CDR2 YNNKEL (reference sequence). This CDR3 comprises 13 residues. The CDR3 DNA reads TGTGCCAGCAGCCGTGGGGGGGCCGGTGAAGCTTTCTTT. It is translated as CASSRGGAGEAFF.

There are many counts of this clonotype. The gene calls are TRBV2 and TRBJ2-1; TRBD2 matches 13 bases. The length of the CDR3 is 15 residues. The junction had 3 bases not matched to a gene; V was cut back by 6 bases and J by 4 bases. Per the germline V gene, CDR1 is SNHLY and CDR2 is FYNNEI. The CDR3 loop is CASRGTSGNYNEQFF. In DNA form, the CDR3 reads TGTGCCAGCAGGGGGACTAGCGGGAATTACAATGAGCAGTTCTTC.

The J gene is TRBJ2-3, the V gene TRBV18, with D maybe TRBD2 (5 bases). This CDR3 has 15 residues. Between the trimmed V and J ends, which lost 8 bases and 4 bases, there was a span of 19 bases. Germline V gene lookup returns CDR1 KGHSH and CDR2 LQKENI. CDR3 bases: TGTGCCAGCAGCCCTTTCGGGAAGAGGGCAGATACGCAGTATTTT. This sequence encodes CASSPFGKRADTQYF.

V usage is TRBV9 and J usage is TRBJ2-7; tentatively, D is TRBD1 (5 bases). The CDR3 is 15 amino acids. V was clipped by 3 bases and J by 6 bases, with 19 bases between them. Germline V gene sequence: CDR1 SGDLS, CDR2 YYNGEE. The CDR3 coding sequence is TGTGCCAGCAGCGGCGCCGCAGGGCTTCTTCGCGAGCAGTACTTC. Its translation is CASSGAAGLLREQYF.

The chain carries TRBV19 and TRBJ1-5; D remains ambiguous. Germline V gives CDR1 LNHDA, CDR2 SQIVND (reference sequence). Trimming removed 3 bases at V and 7 bases at J, with 16 bases between. The CDR3 consists of 15 residues. The CDR3 DNA reads as TGTGCCAGTAGTATCCCAGGTAGGGCGGTACAGCCCCAGCATTTT. Its protein is CASSIPGRAVQPQHF.

This clonotype was recorded many times. This sequence joins TRBV11-3 and TRBJ2-3, with D possibly being TRBD1 or TRBD2 (5 bases each). Trimming shortened V by 5 bases and J by 0 bases, and 9 bases separated the two germline ends. The CDR3 covers 14 residues. Looked up from germline, CDR1 is SGHNT and CDR2 is YENEEA. CDR3 nucleotide sequence: TGTGCCAGCAGCCGCCGGGACAGCACAGATACGCAGTATTTT. Translation: CASSRRDSTDTQYF.

This clonotype was seen at least ten times. The chain is built from TRBV12-3 or TRBV12-4 and TRBJ2-1; no clear D gene. CDR3 size: 14 residues. V lost 5 bases and J 3 bases, leaving 11 bases between the germline ends. Here the CDR3 reads CASSQRNNYNEQFF. The CDR3 bases are TGTGCCAGCAGTCAACGGAACAACTACAATGAGCAGTTCTTC.

V is TRBV6-2 or TRBV6-3 and J is TRBJ2-6; 8 bases match TRBD2. This CDR3 is 17 amino acids long. Germline CDR1 and CDR2: MNHEY and SVGEGT. J was trimmed by 4 bases and V by 2 bases; bases with no gene match: 7. The CDR3 sequence: CASSYQSGGRGANVLTF. The CDR3 coding sequence is TGTGCCAGCAGTTACCAGTCGGGGGGGAGGGGGGCCAACGTCCTGACTTTC.

V and J are TRBV4-1 and TRBJ1-5, with 8 bases aligning to TRBD1. The CDR3 covers 17 residues. Germline values: CDR1 MGHRA, CDR2 YSYEKL. The V gene end was trimmed by 1 base and the J gene end by 1 base; junction bases not matched to a gene: 6. The CDR3 protein is CASSQGGGTGSNQPQHF. DNA for the CDR3: TGCGCCAGCAGCCAAGGGGGGGGGACAGGCAGCAATCAGCCCCAGCATTTT.

This clonotype was counted at least ten times. The V gene is TRBV30, the J gene TRBJ1-4; D might be TRBD1 (5 bases). In germline, CDR1 is GTSNPN, CDR2 SVGIG (reference sequence). V was pared by 7 bases and J by 0 bases, with 9 bases between. This CDR3 spans 13 amino acids. DNA of the CDR3: TGTGCCTTGCAGGGAACAACTAATGAAAAACTGTTTTTT. Protein sequence: CALQGTTNEKLFF.